This T cell receptor beta chain comes out of a study of identical twins. General study results and limits: Monozygotic twins shared more out-of-frame TCR alpha than recombination models predicted. Fewer insertions marked abundant cord blood beta clonotypes; young adult naive trended weakly, memory not at all.

Carrying unique molecular identifiers, the cDNA also gained a universal primer site through template switching. TCRdb re-analysed the 5' RACE reads in MiXCR, keeping a single row per CDR3 protein. The profile covers approximately 350,000 distinct CDR3 sequences, with 12% appearing a single time and around 7.2% taken by the ten largest. Remarks on this clonotype: Its antigen is not identified.

Trimming cost V 3 bases and J 0 bases, with 16 bases left between them. Germline lookup yields CDR1 SGHAT and CDR2 FQNNGV. The CDR3 has 17 residues. The data were also submitted as part of a second study, on yellow fever vaccine responses in identical twins.

The specimen was CD8+ T cells sorted from blood. The chain couples TRBV11-2 to TRBJ2-3, with D possibly TRBD2 on 5 matching bases. This sequence originates from a woman younger than 35 in good health. CDR3 in DNA: TGTGCCAGCAGCTTTTCGGAGGCCAAACCAAGCACAGATACGCAGTATTTT. Protein: CASSFSEAKPSTDTQYF.